This TCR beta chain was documented in a study of sequential checkpoint blockade in melanoma (dated by TCRdb to about 2019). In the study overall: Patients were randomized 1:1 to first-line nivolumab followed by ipilimumab (arm A) or ipilimumab followed by nivolumab (arm B). Both trial sequences were followed by maintenance nivolumab. For twenty-two patients, matched tumor biopsies were obtained before treatment and at week 13, following single-agent nivolumab (arm A) or ipilimumab (arm B). In about 80% of the matched pre- and post-treatment tumor biopsy pairs, both biopsies came from the same lesion. DNA from 90 to 100 pretreatment melanoma tumor samples was subjected to TCRbeta immunosequencing.

TCRbeta CDR3 regions were immunosequenced from genomic DNA with the immunoSEQ Assay. Genomic DNA was amplified by bias-controlled multiplex PCR before high-throughput sequencing. Per the original workflow: To quantify the absolute abundance of each unique TCRbeta CDR3 region, the sequences were collapsed and filtered. Clonality, defined as 1 minus Pielou's evenness, was calculated using only productive rearrangements. Tumor T-cell fraction was calculated by normalizing TCRbeta template counts to usable DNA, which was estimated from several housekeeping genes. A previously published method was used to identify clones with significantly greater frequencies in on-treatment samples than in baseline samples. TCRdb holds this immuneACCESS table with in-frame rearrangements only. Some clones are missing; in checked studies, unresolved V genes explain under half, and the rest has no known cause. V and J calls and clone size are as listed in that table; D and trimming were resolved from the DNA. A total of some 10,000 clones appear in this sample, less than 25% of them only once. In total, the top ten clones hold about 17% of the sample.

The CDR3 has 15 amino acids, counting the end cysteine and phenylalanine. Here the CDR3 DNA is all that survives: 45 bases in frame from base 1. The junction shows trimming of 4 bases on V and 4 bases on J, and the gene matches do not reach 6 bases of it. Sequences MGHRA (CDR1) and YSYEKL (CDR2) are obtained from the germline V gene. Reading the label with the study, this specimen's treatment or condition is: randomized to nivolumab then ipilimumab (arm A) or the reverse (arm B). No trial patient had received prior DNA-damaging chemotherapy. Samples came from patients with melanoma in CheckMate 064, a randomized, open-label phase II trial of sequential checkpoint blockade. Genomic DNA from formalin-fixed paraffin-embedded (FFPE) tissue samples was used for tumor TCR sequencing. Overall results and qualifications from the work: Small sample sizes and reduced statistical power limited the analyses of tumor T-cell fraction within each arm. Patients whose tumor T-cell fraction and clonality increased by week 13 were about 30 times more likely to achieve clinical benefit. Validation of the response-prediction model combining TCR metrics and mutation burden is needed in larger, independent patient cohorts. Tumor T-cell fraction and clonality were correlated with PD-L1 staining and CD8+ T-cell counts, but not with mutational load. In the nivolumab-first arm (arm A), pretreatment tumor TIL clonality was associated with response (P = .04).

This clone has a handful of counts. Its antigen remains unidentified. Base qualities are not provided; no much larger clone lies one nucleotide away. Sequenced here: tumor tissue (inferred from file names), sampled from a patient given nivolumab and ipilimumab in sequence. The sequence joins TRBV4-1 to TRBJ1-4; TRBD1 agrees with 7 junctional bases. This receptor was obtained from a human donor with melanoma. The DNA sequence is given as TGCGCCAGCAGCCCACACAGGGGTTTTAATGAAAAACTGTTTTTT. Its protein is CASSPHRGFNEKLFF.